What follows describes a single TCR beta chain. There is no known antigen for this receptor. Base qualities were left out, and no much larger clone turns up one base away. The immunoSEQ Assay, a bias-controlled multiplex PCR, was used to amplify TCRbeta CDR3 regions from genomic DNA. The paper's processing steps were these. Within the assay, amplification of reference gene primers was used to estimate how many nucleated cells each sample contained. To quantify the absolute abundance of each unique TCRbeta CDR3 rearrangement, sequence reads were collapsed and filtered. For each sample, productive Simpson clonality was calculated by taking the square root of Simpson's diversity index across productive rearrangements. TCRdb's version of the immuneACCESS table is confined to in-frame rearrangements and falls short of the full clone set. An unresolved V gene accounts for under half of the shortfall where checked; the remainder is of unknown origin. The V and J calls and clone size are taken from that table; D and trimming were inferred from the DNA. Within this sample are around 400,000 clones, with roughly 90% of them counted one time only. Jointly, the top ten make up more than 0.95% of the sample.

This entry belongs to a study of blood T cell repertoires in COVID-19 (dated by TCRdb to 2019 to 2021). A note on the overall study: Samples from collaborators originated in the United States, Italy and Spain and spanned both the acute and convalescent phases of COVID-19. Subjects who had been exposed to COVID-19, were actively infected with it, or had recovered from it provided the deeply sampled blood TCRbeta repertoires that made up the dataset. HLA class I and class II types, where available, came from metadata supplied by the sample provider rather than from assay-based typing. Samples came from the ongoing ImmuneRACE study (first 160 participants) plus 1,254 subjects from 6 global collaborators. The sample metadata nearly always contained a de-identified subject ID, COVID-19 status, age in years and sex. The repertoires were released in a freely available public database intended as a resource for research on the immune response to SARS-CoV-2. The material from the prospective study consisted of cDNA or gDNA derived from T cells, B-cell-depleted T cells, or PBMCs.

General conclusions and limits of the study: How much clinical and demographic metadata was included differed by source and by participant, and the metadata was provided uncurated.

Collaborating institutions collected whole blood in K2EDTA tubes following their own protocols. For TCRbeta analysis, collaborators shipped samples as frozen whole blood, isolated PBMCs, or DNA extracted from either of those sample types. The sequenced sample consisted of peripheral blood. This clonotype was obtained from a man aged 35-49 years with acute or convalescent COVID-19.

The CDR3 amino acid sequence is: CASSLALRGGLYEQYF. The DNA reads as follows: TGTGCCAGCAGCTTAGCGTTGCGGGGGGGCCTGTACGAGCAGTACTTC. The V and J genes are TRBV7-2 and TRBJ2-7; the central 9 bases match TRBD2. V loses 0 bases at its end and J loses 4 bases; junction bases beyond the gene matches: 7. The germline V gene sets CDR1 to SGHTA and CDR2 to FQGNSA. Including the terminal cysteine and phenylalanine, the CDR3 comprises 16 residues. Only the CDR3 part of the read is kept: 48 bases, read in frame from the first base.